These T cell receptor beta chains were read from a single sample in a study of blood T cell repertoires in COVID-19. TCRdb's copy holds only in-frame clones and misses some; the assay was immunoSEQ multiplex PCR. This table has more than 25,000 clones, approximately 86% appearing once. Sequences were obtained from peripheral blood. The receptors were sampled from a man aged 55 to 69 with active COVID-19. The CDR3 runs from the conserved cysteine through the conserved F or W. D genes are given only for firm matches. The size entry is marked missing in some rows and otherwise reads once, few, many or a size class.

CDR3 protein: CASSSFGERNSPLHF; CDR3 DNA: TGCGCCAGCAGTTCCTTCGGGGAGCGGAATTCACCCCTCCACTTT; V gene: TRBV5-1; D gene: .; clone size: .; J gene: TRBJ1-6
CDR3 protein: CASSVAWGGSYNEQFF; CDR3 DNA: TGTGCCAGCAGCGTAGCTTGGGGGGGCTCCTACAATGAGCAGTTCTTC; V gene: TRBV9; D gene: TRBD2; clone size: .; J gene: TRBJ2-1
CDR3 protein: CASSKTGRPGYTF; CDR3 DNA: TGCGCCAGCAGCAAGACAGGTCGGCCTGGCTACACCTTC; V gene: TRBV5-1; D gene: .; clone size: .; J gene: TRBJ1-2
CDR3 protein: CASSLAGQGSYEQYF; CDR3 DNA: TGTGCCAGCAGTTTAGCGGGACAGGGCTCCTACGAGCAGTACTTC; V gene: TRBV28; D gene: TRBD1; clone size: .; J gene: TRBJ2-7
CDR3 protein: CASSEVAGQNLLTSQPQHF; CDR3 DNA: TGTGCCAGCAGTGAAGTCGCGGGACAGAATTTACTAACAAGCCAGCCCCAGCATTTT; V gene: TRBV2; D gene: TRBD1; clone size: .; J gene: TRBJ1-5
CDR3 protein: CASSLLAQDLSYNSPLHF; CDR3 DNA: TGCGCCAGCAGCTTATTAGCGCAGGACCTCTCCTATAATTCACCCCTCCACTTT; V gene: TRBV5-1; D gene: .; clone size: .; J gene: TRBJ1-6
CDR3 protein: CASQRGGTGKETQYF; CDR3 DNA: TGTGCCAGCCAAAGAGGCGGGACGGGCAAAGAGACCCAGTACTTC; V gene: TRBV6-5; D gene: .; clone size: once; J gene: TRBJ2-5
CDR3 protein: CASMLQGNYGYTF; CDR3 DNA: TGTGCCAGCATGCTCCAGGGGAACTATGGCTACACCTTC; V gene: TRBV7-9; D gene: .; clone size: .; J gene: TRBJ1-2
CDR3 protein: CASPRRGGFNSPLHF; CDR3 DNA: TGTGCCAGCCCGCGGCGGGGTGGTTTTAATTCACCCCTCCACTTT; V gene: TRBV25-1; D gene: .; clone size: .; J gene: TRBJ1-6
CDR3 protein: CASSLVGQMTYEQYF; CDR3 DNA: TGTGCCAGCAGCTTAGTAGGACAGATGACCTACGAGCAGTACTTC; V gene: TRBV7-9; D gene: .; clone size: .; J gene: TRBJ2-7
CDR3 protein: CASSADLGSGGHEQYF; CDR3 DNA: TGTGCCAGCAGCGCCGACTTAGGTAGCGGGGGCCACGAGCAGTACTTC; V gene: TRBV11-2; D gene: TRBD2; clone size: .; J gene: TRBJ2-7
CDR3 protein: CASSEGLSHSTDTQYF; CDR3 DNA: TGTGCCAGCAGTGAAGGACTATCACACAGCACAGATACGCAGTATTTT; V gene: TRBV6-1; D gene: .; clone size: .; J gene: TRBJ2-3
CDR3 protein: CASRLDRHEQYF; CDR3 DNA: TGTGCCAGCAGACTAGACAGGCACGAGCAGTACTTC; V gene: TRBV12-3/TRBV12-4; D gene: .; clone size: once; J gene: TRBJ2-7
CDR3 protein: CSVGTDQETQYF; CDR3 DNA: TGCAGCGTGGGGACAGATCAAGAGACCCAGTACTTC; V gene: TRBV29-1; D gene: TRBD1; clone size: .; J gene: TRBJ2-5
CDR3 protein: CASSLGGEQFF; CDR3 DNA: TGTGCCAGCAGCCTCGGAGGTGAGCAGTTCTTC; V gene: TRBV3-1/TRBV3-2; D gene: .; clone size: .; J gene: TRBJ2-1
CDR3 protein: CASSLTRDTGYTEAFF; CDR3 DNA: TGTGCCAGCAGCTTAACCCGGGACACCGGCTACACTGAAGCTTTCTTT; V gene: TRBV7-8; D gene: .; clone size: .; J gene: TRBJ1-1
CDR3 protein: CASSLAGFNRRFAGNEQFF; CDR3 DNA: TGTGCCAGCAGCTTAGCGGGGTTTAATCGAAGGTTCGCGGGGAATGAGCAGTTCTTC; V gene: TRBV7-2; D gene: .; clone size: .; J gene: TRBJ2-1
CDR3 protein: CASSLHMLYRASHNEQFF; CDR3 DNA: TGTGCCAGCAGCTTACACATGTTGTACAGGGCTAGCCACAATGAGCAGTTCTTC; V gene: TRBV7-9; D gene: .; clone size: .; J gene: TRBJ2-1
CDR3 protein: CAISDGGQLNEKLFF; CDR3 DNA: TGTGCCATCAGTGATGGGGGACAGCTTAATGAAAAACTGTTTTTT; V gene: TRBV10-3; D gene: TRBD1; clone size: .; J gene: TRBJ1-4
CDR3 protein: CASSPKLGYTF; CDR3 DNA: TGTGCCAGCAGCCCTAAGTTGGGCTACACCTTC; V gene: TRBV7-9; D gene: .; clone size: .; J gene: TRBJ1-2
CDR3 protein: CASSLLGGINEKLFF; CDR3 DNA: TGTGCCAGCAGCTTATTGGGGGGAATTAATGAAAAACTGTTTTTT; V gene: TRBV7-9; D gene: .; clone size: .; J gene: TRBJ1-4
CDR3 protein: CASSQEREGPLHF; CDR3 DNA: TGTGCCAGCAGCCAAGAACGGGAAGGTCCCCTCCACTTT; V gene: TRBV4-2; D gene: .; clone size: .; J gene: TRBJ1-6
CDR3 protein: CASSDGQVASSYNSPLHF; CDR3 DNA: TGTGCCAGCAGCGATGGACAGGTGGCGAGCTCCTATAATTCACCCCTCCACTTT; V gene: TRBV2; D gene: TRBD1; clone size: .; J gene: TRBJ1-6
CDR3 protein: CASSPNRGPGELFF; CDR3 DNA: TGTGCCAGCTCACCTAACAGGGGGCCAGGGGAGCTGTTTTTT; V gene: TRBV18; D gene: TRBD1; clone size: .; J gene: TRBJ2-2
CDR3 protein: CASSFPRTGSLNTGELFF; CDR3 DNA: TGTGCCAGCAGTTTCCCCCGGACAGGAAGTCTCAACACCGGGGAGCTGTTTTTT; V gene: TRBV28; D gene: TRBD1; clone size: .; J gene: TRBJ2-2
CDR3 protein: CASSDPRRGGGATNEKLFF; CDR3 DNA: TGTGCCAGCAGCGACCCTCGGAGGGGAGGAGGCGCAACTAATGAAAAACTGTTTTTT; V gene: TRBV9; D gene: .; clone size: once; J gene: TRBJ1-4
CDR3 protein: CASGRAGGLSTQYF; CDR3 DNA: TGTGCCAGCGGGAGAGCGGGGGGGCTAAGTACGCAGTATTTT; V gene: TRBV7-2; D gene: TRBD2; clone size: .; J gene: TRBJ2-3
CDR3 protein: CATSRGLARRYNEQFF; CDR3 DNA: TGTGCCACCAGCAGGGGTCTAGCCCGACGGTACAATGAGCAGTTCTTC; V gene: TRBV15; D gene: .; clone size: .; J gene: TRBJ2-1
CDR3 protein: CASSFQRGRSGELFF; CDR3 DNA: TGTGCCAGCAGTTTTCAGCGGGGGCGAAGCGGGGAGCTGTTTTTT; V gene: TRBV6-6; D gene: TRBD2; clone size: .; J gene: TRBJ2-2
CDR3 protein: CASSLIQGKEQYF; CDR3 DNA: TGTGCCAGCAGCCTAATACAGGGGAAAGAGCAGTACTTC; V gene: TRBV3-1/TRBV3-2; D gene: TRBD1; clone size: .; J gene: TRBJ2-7
CDR3 protein: CASSSRDRENYGYTF; CDR3 DNA: TGTGCCAGCAGCTCTCGGGACAGGGAGAACTATGGCTACACCTTC; V gene: TRBV7-9; D gene: TRBD1; clone size: .; J gene: TRBJ1-2
CDR3 protein: CASSYSPSYGYTF; CDR3 DNA: TGTGCCAGCAGTTACTCGCCCAGCTATGGCTACACCTTC; V gene: TRBV6-5; D gene: .; clone size: .; J gene: TRBJ1-2
CDR3 protein: CATRGQGYTGELFF; CDR3 DNA: TGTGCCACCAGGGGACAGGGGTACACCGGGGAGCTGTTTTTT; V gene: TRBV15; D gene: TRBD1; clone size: .; J gene: TRBJ2-2
CDR3 protein: CASSALPGENTGELFF; CDR3 DNA: TGTGCCAGCAGTGCCTTACCGGGAGAAAACACCGGGGAGCTGTTTTTT; V gene: TRBV25-1; D gene: .; clone size: .; J gene: TRBJ2-2
CDR3 protein: CASSPGQAHQETQYF; CDR3 DNA: TGTGCCAGCAGTCCCGGACAGGCGCACCAAGAGACCCAGTACTTC; V gene: TRBV7-8; D gene: TRBD1; clone size: .; J gene: TRBJ2-5
CDR3 protein: CASSQAQGVSNQPQHF; CDR3 DNA: TGCGCCAGCAGCCAAGCACAGGGGGTTAGCAATCAGCCCCAGCATTTT; V gene: TRBV4-1; D gene: TRBD1; clone size: .; J gene: TRBJ1-5
CDR3 protein: CASSVGTGNSEAFF; CDR3 DNA: TGTGCCAGCAGCGTAGGGACAGGGAACTCTGAAGCTTTCTTT; V gene: TRBV9; D gene: TRBD1; clone size: once; J gene: TRBJ1-1
CDR3 protein: CASSLVETGVTEAFF; CDR3 DNA: TGCGCCAGCAGCCTAGTAGAGACAGGGGTTACTGAAGCTTTCTTT; V gene: TRBV5-1; D gene: TRBD1; clone size: .; J gene: TRBJ1-1
CDR3 protein: CASSSINPGTGGFNTEAFF; CDR3 DNA: TGTGCCAGCAGCTCCATCAACCCCGGGACAGGGGGCTTTAACACTGAAGCTTTCTTT; V gene: TRBV7-9; D gene: TRBD1; clone size: .; J gene: TRBJ1-1
CDR3 protein: CASGQDTGELFF; CDR3 DNA: TGTGCCAGCGGACAGGACACCGGGGAGCTGTTTTTT; V gene: TRBV2; D gene: TRBD1; clone size: .; J gene: TRBJ2-2
CDR3 protein: CASSPRTGQGYYEQYF; CDR3 DNA: TGTGCCAGTAGTCCCCGAACGGGACAGGGGTACTACGAGCAGTACTTC; V gene: TRBV19; D gene: TRBD1; clone size: .; J gene: TRBJ2-7
CDR3 protein: CASSLIAGGSYEQYF; CDR3 DNA: TGTGCCAGCAGCCTAATAGCGGGGGGCTCCTACGAGCAGTACTTC; V gene: TRBV7-8; D gene: TRBD2; clone size: .; J gene: TRBJ2-7
CDR3 protein: CASSLNYRDFFF; CDR3 DNA: TGTGCCAGCAGTTTGAACTACAGGGATTTCTTCTTC; V gene: TRBV6-4; D gene: .; clone size: .; J gene: TRBJ1-2
CDR3 protein: CASRLGNTEAFF; CDR3 DNA: TGTGCCAGTAGACTGGGGAACACTGAAGCTTTCTTT; V gene: TRBV6-5; D gene: .; clone size: .; J gene: TRBJ1-1
CDR3 protein: CASSDGGGGGEQYF; CDR3 DNA: TGCGCCAGCAGTGACGGGGGAGGTGGCGGGGAGCAGTACTTC; V gene: TRBV5-1; D gene: .; clone size: .; J gene: TRBJ2-7
CDR3 protein: CASSQRTSGLAGSSYNEQFF; CDR3 DNA: TGCGCCAGCAGCCAAAGGACCTCGGGACTAGCGGGTAGCTCCTACAATGAGCAGTTCTTC; V gene: TRBV4-1; D gene: TRBD2; clone size: .; J gene: TRBJ2-1
CDR3 protein: CASSLGGFETGVATNEKLFF; CDR3 DNA: TGTGCCAGCAGCTTAGGAGGTTTCGAGACAGGGGTTGCAACTAATGAAAAACTGTTTTTT; V gene: TRBV13; D gene: TRBD1; clone size: .; J gene: TRBJ1-4
CDR3 protein: CASSQDGGSSGELFF; CDR3 DNA: TGTGCCAGCAGCCAAGATGGAGGATCCAGCGGGGAGCTGTTTTTT; V gene: TRBV3-1/TRBV3-2; D gene: .; clone size: few; J gene: TRBJ2-2
CDR3 protein: CASSNSLRWPPGQGAWVNTGELFF; CDR3 DNA: TGTGCCAGCAGCAATTCTCTGCGATGGCCGCCGGGACAGGGGGCATGGGTGAACACCGGGGAGCTGTTTTTT; V gene: TRBV21-1; D gene: .; clone size: .; J gene: TRBJ2-2
CDR3 protein: CASSGLTGSDTQYF; CDR3 DNA: TGCGCCAGCAGCGGACTTACCGGGTCAGATACGCAGTATTTT; V gene: TRBV5-1; D gene: .; clone size: once; J gene: TRBJ2-3